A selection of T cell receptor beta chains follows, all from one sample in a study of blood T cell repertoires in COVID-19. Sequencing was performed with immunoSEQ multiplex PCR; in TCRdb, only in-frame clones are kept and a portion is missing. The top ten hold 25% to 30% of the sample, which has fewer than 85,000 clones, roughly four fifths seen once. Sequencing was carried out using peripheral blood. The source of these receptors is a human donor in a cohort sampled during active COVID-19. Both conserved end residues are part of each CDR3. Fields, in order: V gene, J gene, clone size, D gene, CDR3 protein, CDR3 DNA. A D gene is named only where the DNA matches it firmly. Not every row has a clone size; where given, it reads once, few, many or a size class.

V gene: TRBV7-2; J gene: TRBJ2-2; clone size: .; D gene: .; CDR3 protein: CASSLAPRGSGELFF; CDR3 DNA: TGTGCCAGCAGCTTAGCCCCCCGAGGTTCGGGGGAGCTGTTTTTT
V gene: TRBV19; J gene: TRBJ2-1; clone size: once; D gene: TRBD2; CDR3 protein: CASSILGGVVNEQFF; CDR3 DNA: TGTGCCAGTAGTATTTTGGGGGGGGTCGTGAATGAGCAGTTCTTC
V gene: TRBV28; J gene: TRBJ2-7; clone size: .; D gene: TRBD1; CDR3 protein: CASSRIRTGYEQYF; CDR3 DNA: TGTGCCAGCAGCCGAATACGGACAGGCTACGAGCAGTACTTC
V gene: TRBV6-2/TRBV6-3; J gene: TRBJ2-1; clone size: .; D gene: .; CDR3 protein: CASSSSIRGYNEQFF; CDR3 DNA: TGTGCCAGCAGCAGCTCAATCCGAGGCTACAATGAGCAGTTCTTC
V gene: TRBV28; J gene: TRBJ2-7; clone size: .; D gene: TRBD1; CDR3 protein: CASRQDRASSYEQYF; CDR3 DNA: TGTGCCAGCAGACAGGACAGGGCTAGCTCCTACGAGCAGTACTTC
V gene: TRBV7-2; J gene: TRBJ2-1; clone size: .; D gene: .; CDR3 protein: CASSFARDNEQFF; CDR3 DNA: TGTGCCAGCAGCTTTGCCAGGGACAATGAGCAGTTCTTC
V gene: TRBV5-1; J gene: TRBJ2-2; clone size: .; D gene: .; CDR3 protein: CASSLRTPGELFF; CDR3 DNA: TGCGCCAGCAGCTTAAGGACACCCGGGGAGCTGTTTTTT
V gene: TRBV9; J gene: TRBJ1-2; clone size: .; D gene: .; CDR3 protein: CASSVYAGKGRYTF; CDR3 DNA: TGTGCCAGCAGCGTTTATGCCGGTAAGGGGCGGTACACCTTC
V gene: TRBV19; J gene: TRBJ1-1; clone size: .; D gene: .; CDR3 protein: CASSSSRGTEAFF; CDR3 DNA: TGTGCCAGTAGCTCCTCCAGGGGCACTGAAGCTTTCTTT
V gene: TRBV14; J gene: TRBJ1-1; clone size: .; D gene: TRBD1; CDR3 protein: CASSQDRRQGWSTEAFF; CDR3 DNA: TGTGCCAGCAGCCAAGATCGAAGACAGGGTTGGAGCACTGAAGCTTTCTTT
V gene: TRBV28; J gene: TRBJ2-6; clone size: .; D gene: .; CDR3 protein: CASSPSPGISGANVLTF; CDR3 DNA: TGTGCCAGCAGTCCCTCGCCAGGGATCTCTGGGGCCAACGTCCTGACTTTC
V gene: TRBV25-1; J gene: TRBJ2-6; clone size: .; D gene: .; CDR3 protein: CASSDSSGANVLTF; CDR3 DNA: TGTGCCAGCAGTGACAGTTCTGGGGCCAACGTCCTGACTTTC
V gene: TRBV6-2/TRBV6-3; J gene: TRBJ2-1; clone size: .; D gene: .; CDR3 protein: CASSSRPRGSTYNEQFF; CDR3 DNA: TGTGCCAGCAGTTCGAGGCCCCGGGGGAGCACCTACAATGAGCAGTTCTTC
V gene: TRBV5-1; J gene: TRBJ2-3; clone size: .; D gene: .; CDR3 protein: CASSSYYRGTDTQYF; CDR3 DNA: TGCGCCAGCAGCTCCTACTACCGGGGGACAGATACGCAGTATTTT